The clone carrying this T cell receptor beta chain occurred once. Its antigen is undetermined. The data were taken from a study of shared clonotypes between healthy human individuals. Deep-level settings were used for running the assay. Clones were read by immunoSEQ multiplex PCR, and TCRdb kept only the in-frame ones, dropping some. The profile covers roughly 2.6 million clones, with about 92% appearing a single time and 0.13% to 0.15% taken by the ten largest. Germline loops: CDR1 SGHRS, CDR2 YFSETQ. CDR3 size: 16 residues. The ends lost 4 bases at V and 4 bases at J; junction bases unmatched: 10. Study-level findings and limits: What naive subsets generally showed was a larger estimated richness than memory subsets showed.

Sequenced: naive CD4+ T cells sorted from blood. Subset: CD45RA+ positively selected. This sequence joins TRBV5-1 and TRBJ2-3; 9 nucleotides line up with TRBD1. This sequence was found in a man aged 18 to 29 in good health. DNA of the CDR3: TGCGCCAGCAGCCTCGGGACAGGGCAGGTAGCAGATACGCAGTATTTT. Residues: CASSLGTGQVADTQYF. Together with reference TRBV5-1 and TRBJ2-3, the CDR3 gives the full variable domain: KAGVTQTPRYLIKTRGQQVTLSCSPISGHRSVSWYQQTPGQGLQFLFEYFSETQRNKGNFPGRFSGRQFSNSRSEMNVSTLELGDSALYLCASSLGTGQVADTQYFGPGTRLTVL.